Sequencing of this T cell receptor beta chain was carried out in a study of neoadjuvant anti-PD-1 for oral cavity cancer. Germline assignment: CDR1 SGHVS and CDR2 FNYEAQ. CDR3 length: 13 residues. Between the trimmed V and J ends, which lost 3 bases and 2 bases, there was a span of 5 bases. The repertoire was sequenced with immunoSEQ multiplex PCR; TCRdb's copy has only in-frame clones and lacks some. The data show over 12,000 clones, 73% seen once. This chain joins TRBV7-6 and TRBJ2-1; weak D call: TRBD1 (5 bases). The sequencing here drew on PBMCs, taken before nivolumab (anti-PD-1) treatment. The source of this sequence is a person between 35 and 79 years old with oral cavity squamous cell carcinoma. The CDR3 reads CASSLTAYNEQFF. The CDR3 DNA reads TGTGCCAGCAGCTTGACAGCCTACAATGAGCAGTTCTTC.